This T cell receptor (beta chain) is from a study of T cells in Graves' hyperthyroidism and ophthalmopathy. Many counts were recorded for this clonotype. Its antigen is still unknown. A junction end diverges from the germline sequence, so it may reflect a read error. It was considered stable Graves' hyperthyroidism when ophthalmopathy did not progress within 18 months. Each diagnosis drew on symptoms, thyroxine, TRAb, thyroid ultrasound and orbital computed tomography findings. The PBMCs had their origin in roughly 9.4 ml of fresh peripheral blood. This CDR3 contains 12 residues. Germline CDR1 and CDR2: MNHEY and SMNVEV (reference sequence). Points from the study as a whole: A model using 13 V-J features told ophthalmopathy apart from stable hyperthyroidism.

Researchers took RNA transcripts and amplified the TCR beta CDR3 regions from them. With the HTBI primer set, the TCR CDR3 went through a first round of RT-PCR. TCRdb called the multiplex PCR reads again in MiXCR, with one record for every CDR3 protein. The sample gives about 420,000 distinct CDR3 sequences, roughly 13% of which show up once; 4% to 6.5% is in the top ten. The specimen was blood. The J gene is TRBJ1-1, the V gene TRBV27, with a weak D call TRBD1 (5 bases). The receptor was derived from a woman between 18 and 29 years old with Graves' hyperthyroidism. Here the CDR3 DNA reads TGTGCCAGCATTTTACCGGGACGTCGGACTTTCTTT. The encoded protein is CASILPGRRTFF.